This T cell receptor beta chain was sequenced for a study of graft-versus-host responses after intestinal transplantation (dated by TCRdb to the early 2020s). In the study overall: Multivisceral, liver-intestinal, or isolated intestinal transplants were received by the recipients. Every recipient was given anti-thymocyte globulin induction, then maintenance tacrolimus and steroids for roughly 3 years. After intestinal transplantation, graft-versus-host and host-versus-graft alloreactive T cell clones in the graft, circulation and bone marrow were tracked using bulk TCR-beta CDR3 sequencing. Alloreactive clones were identified by sequencing pre-transplant mixed lymphocyte reaction products and comparing them with unstimulated pre-transplant donor and recipient T cells. The cohort enrolled about two dozen intestinal transplant recipients, one of whom was a retransplant, and 3 patients without pretransplant specimens were excluded. Donor T cell macrochimerism was defined as a peak of at least 4% donor T cells among recipient peripheral blood mononuclear cells. Rather than being sequenced by the commercial service, samples from a few later patients were sequenced in-house on an Illumina MiSeq and processed with MiXCR. Study-level results and caveats: GvH clones turned up in recipient bone marrow, with some appearing earlier in ileal mucosa or blood, a pattern consistent with an intestinal mucosal origin. Conclusions were limited by the relatively low number and heterogeneity of intestinal transplant patients. Early after transplant, peak levels of circulating GvH clones were found to be associated with declines in HvG clones. In patients with donor T cell macrochimerism, the allografts had high GvH to HvG T cell clonal ratios.

Receptor amplification or capture employed the immunoSEQ multiplex PCR assay. In most patients, genomic DNA was isolated using the Qiagen DNeasy Blood and Tissue Kit and sent frozen to Adaptive Biotechnologies for TCR sequencing. For most patients, genomic DNA was subjected to high-throughput TCR-beta CDR3 sequencing by Adaptive Biotechnologies. As for how the authors treated the data: TCR sequencing data were retrieved from Adaptive's ImmunoSEQ software for 15 to 20 patients, whereas three other patients were processed with MiXCR and VDJtools. To correct CD4 versus CD8 sorting errors, sequences present in both subsets at a frequency ratio below 5:1 were removed. CDR3 nucleotide sequences shared between donor and recipient were removed because their origin could not be assigned. At least 2-fold expansion over unstimulated cells and a minimum CFSE-low frequency of 0.002% (template counts) or 0.001% (read counts) were required for clones to be classified as alloreactive. Mappable clones were those detected in sequenced pre-transplant spleen, lymph node, or MLR CFSE-low populations of the donor or recipient. The cumulative frequency of alloreactive clones was calculated as a percentage of all sequences, weighted by copy number. The clones in this table, taken by TCRdb from immuneACCESS, are in-frame only. Not every clone is retained; where verified, under half of the shortfall comes from an unresolved V gene, and the cause of the rest is unknown. V and J calls and clone size are as listed in that table; D and trimming were resolved from the DNA. This sample holds tens of thousands of clones; 90% were observed only once. The ten largest clones represent 1.3% of the sample.

For this clone: Its cognate antigen has yet to be identified. There are no base qualities to consult, and no much larger clone falls within one base.

The sample's time point label, decoded: cells obtained before transplantation from donor or recipient. CD3+CD4+ and CD3+CD8+ populations were FACS-sorted from unstimulated pre-transplant donor and recipient cells taken from spleen or lymph nodes. The germline V gene supplies CDR1 SGHVS and CDR2 FNYEAQ. Trimming costs V 3 bases and J 7 bases, and their ends lie 6 bases apart. CDR3 length: 12 amino acids, cysteine to phenylalanine. Only the CDR3 part of the read is kept: 36 bases, read in frame from the first base. The receptor's source is a human donor who received an intestinal transplant. The sequenced sample was unstimulated CD8+ T cells sorted from spleen or lymph node cells, obtained before intestinal transplant. The chain was built from TRBV7-6 and TRBJ2-2, with the D gene not clear enough to name. The CDR3 protein sequence reads: CASSFSSGELFF. The base sequence is TGTGCCAGCAGCTTTTCCAGCGGGGAGCTGTTTTTT.